The 18 T cell receptor beta chains listed next were all sequenced from one sample in a study of monozygotic twins with inflammatory bowel disease. TCRdb reanalyzed the 5' RACE reads and collapses them to one entry per CDR3 protein, without DNA. The table lists about 130,000 distinct CDR3 sequences, with roughly 1.2% in the top ten. The source material was blood. The receptors originated from a human donor with ulcerative colitis or Crohn's disease, or a healthy co-twin of an affected twin (not recorded which).

V is TRBV5-1 and J is TRBJ1-1. CDR3 length equals 12 residues. Germline V gene data show CDR1 as SGHRS and CDR2 as YFSETQ. The CDR3 here is CASSLRDSEAFF.

CDR3 in amino acids: CASSFGGRGYGYTF. V usage is TRBV5-1 and J usage is TRBJ1-2; TCRdb selects TRBD1, and the lack of DNA leaves this call unchecked. Per germline, CDR1 SGHRS and CDR2 YFSETQ. CDR3 size: 14 residues.

The chain has TRBV7-6 and TRBJ2-7; the D call from TCRdb, TRBD2, cannot be confirmed without DNA. Germline CDR1 reads SGHVS; CDR2 reads FNYEAQ. The CDR3 is 17 amino acids. The CDR3 is CASSLTIGLAGTHEQYF.

The chain couples TRBV30 to TRBJ1-1. This CDR3 comprises 13 residues. CDR1 GTSNPN and CDR2 SVGIG come from the germline V gene (reference sequence). The CDR3 here is CAWSGSTNTEAFF.

This chain's CDR3 is CASSPDAGEKLFF. The chain employs TRBV18 and TRBJ1-4; with no DNA, the TCRdb D assignment of TRBD1 cannot be verified. Germline-derived CDR1 and CDR2 are KGHSH and LQKENI. The CDR3 sequence is 13 residues long.

This chain uses TRBV6-5 with TRBJ2-7; TCRdb gives TRBD1 as the D gene, but with no DNA this cannot be confirmed. Germline V gene data show CDR1 as MNHEY and CDR2 as SVGAGI. CDR3 size: 14 residues. This CDR3 reads CAIAPQTGIYEQYF.

The chain has TRBV5-1 and TRBJ1-1. Germline V gene lookup returns CDR1 SGHRS and CDR2 YFSETQ. CDR3 size: 14 residues. The CDR3 loop reads CASSFFRLNTEAFF. The full variable domain, rest sourced from reference TRBV5-1 and TRBJ1-1, is KAGVTQTPRYLIKTRGQQVTLSCSPISGHRSVSWYQQTPGQGLQFLFEYFSETQRNKGNFPGRFSGRQFSNSRSEMNVSTLELGDSALYLCASSFFRLNTEAFFGQGTRLTVV.

The chain joins TRBV20-1 to TRBJ2-5; TCRdb's assignment of TRBD2 cannot be checked, as there is no DNA. The CDR3 contains 15 residues. The germline gives CDR1 DFQATT, CDR2 SNEGSKA (reference sequence). The CDR3 reads CSAREGLAGEETQYF.

V gene TRBV7-2 combines with J gene TRBJ1-1; without DNA, the TCRdb call of TRBD1 cannot be checked. The CDR3 spans 15 residues. Germline V gene lookup returns CDR1 SGHTA and CDR2 FQGNSA. The CDR3 sequence is CASSLRGQGSTEAFF.

The chain couples TRBV20-1 to TRBJ2-7; the TCRdb D gene call, TRBD1, has no DNA to confirm it. This CDR3 spans 15 amino acids. CDR1 and CDR2 (germline): DFQATT, SNEGSKA (reference sequence). The CDR3 reads CSASATARTVNEQYF.

This chain uses TRBV19 with TRBJ2-3; the D call from TCRdb, TRBD1, cannot be confirmed without DNA. The CDR3 is 16 amino acids. CDR1 is LNHDA and CDR2 is SQIVND in the germline V gene (reference sequence). CDR3 sequence reads: CASSRPGDPSTDTQYF.

The chain is built from TRBV11-2 and TRBJ2-5; the TRBD2 assignment by TCRdb is unverifiable without DNA. Germline V lookup: CDR1 SGHAT, CDR2 FQNNGV. CDR3 size: 14 residues. CDR3 sequence reads: CASSFMGPPETQYF.

The CDR3 spells CASSQAVYYNEQFF. The chain combines TRBV3-1 with TRBJ2-1. Germline CDR1 LGHDT, CDR2 YNNKEL (reference sequence). The CDR3 has 14 amino acids.

The chain has TRBV10-3 and TRBJ2-1; the D call of TRBD2 rests on TCRdb alone, since no DNA is present to check it. Germline V gene data show CDR1 as ENHRY and CDR2 as SYGVKD. This CDR3 is built from 13 residues. The CDR3 is CAISRTSPNEQFF.

The chain combines TRBV6-4 with TRBJ2-2; TCRdb picks TRBD1, but there is no DNA to check that call. This CDR3 has 16 amino acids. CDR1 and CDR2 (germline): MRHNA, SNTAGT. The CDR3 is CASSDSNRESAGELFF.

The CDR3 here is CASSVAVRVDQETQYF. The chain carries TRBV9 and TRBJ2-5; lacking DNA, the TRBD2 call made by TCRdb goes unchecked. This CDR3 has 16 residues. Germline lookup yields CDR1 SGDLS and CDR2 YYNGEE. The full variable domain, with the rest looked up from reference TRBV9 and TRBJ2-5, is DSGVTQTPKHLITATGQRVTLRCSPRSGDLSVYWYQQSLDQGLQFLIQYYNGEERAKGNILERFSAQQFPDLHSELNLSSLELGDSALYFCASSVAVRVDQETQYFGPGTRLLVL.

The chain has TRBV20-1 and TRBJ2-1; TCRdb's D gene call, TRBD2, goes unchecked for lack of DNA. Germline CDR1 DFQATT, CDR2 SNEGSKA (reference sequence). This CDR3 comprises 14 residues. The CDR3 sequence: CSAMTSGRAYEQFF.

CDR3 sequence: CASSWGPETQYF. This chain connects TRBV28 to TRBJ2-5; the TRBD1 assignment by TCRdb is unverifiable without DNA. Germline V CDR1 and CDR2: MDHEN, SYDVKM. The CDR3 extends over 12 amino acids.